These 18 T cell receptor beta chains share one sample of origin, sequenced in a study of regulatory T cells in long-lasting Graves disease. Time point indicated: persistent/refractory GD, antithyroid drugs over 5 years with positive TRAb. Extracted RNA from PBMCs served as the source of the TCR library. HTBI primers from iRepertoire and Arm-PCR of CDR3 regions yielded the TCR beta libraries. TCRdb analysed the multiplex PCR reads with MiXCR anew, one entry per CDR3 protein. The table has some 280,000 distinct CDR3 sequences, 22% seen once. The specimen comprised peripheral blood mononuclear cells (PBMCs), sampled when the disease was refractory, from a patient treated with antithyroid drugs. These receptors were obtained from a female donor with Graves disease.

The chain links TRBV2 to TRBJ1-2; no definite D call. Between the trimmed V and J ends, which lost 7 bases and 4 bases, there was a span of 13 bases. There are 13 residues in the CDR3. Germline V lookup: CDR1 SNHLY, CDR2 FYNNEI. CDR3 sequence reads: CASKLTDFYGYTF. CDR3 bases: TGTGCCAGCAAGTTGACGGATTTCTATGGCTACACCTTC.

This clonotype was detected ten times or more. The V and J genes are TRBV7-9 and TRBJ2-7, with D perhaps assigned TRBD1 or TRBD2 (6 bases each). V was shortened by 5 bases and J by 0 bases, with 20 bases between the two germline ends. Germline assignment: CDR1 SEHNR and CDR2 FQNEAQ (reference sequence). The CDR3 runs to 17 residues. CDR3 nucleotide sequence: TGTGCCAGCAGCCTATTAATCGTTGGAGGGGGCTCCTACGAGCAGTACTTC. Translating it yields CASSLLIVGGGSYEQYF.

Many counts were recorded for this clonotype. The V gene is TRBV28, the J gene TRBJ2-7, with 7 bases aligning to TRBD2. V lost 3 bases and J lost 0; bases outside the gene matches: 5. Germline V gene data show CDR1 as MDHEN and CDR2 as SYDVKM. This CDR3 has 15 amino acids. CDR3 in amino acids: CASSFGGSSSYEQYF. CDR3 sequence (DNA): TGTGCCAGCAGTTTCGGGGGGTCCTCCTCCTACGAGCAGTACTTC.

The table lists this clonotype with a few counts. The chain has TRBV29-1 and TRBJ2-2; 14 nucleotides agree with TRBD2. After removal of 7 bases from V and 5 bases from J, the junction contained 6 bases not matched to a gene. Germline assignment: CDR1 SQVTM and CDR2 ANQGSEA. CDR3 size: 15 residues. CDR3 loop: CSGGGTSGSTGELFF. The CDR3 region has the DNA TGCAGCGGCGGAGGGACTAGCGGGAGTACCGGGGAGCTGTTTTTT.

The chain employs TRBV7-9 and TRBJ1-2, with D possibly matching TRBD1 (5 bases). Looked up from germline, CDR1 is SEHNR and CDR2 is FQNEAQ (reference sequence). Trimming shortened V by 2 bases and J by 7 bases, and 23 bases separated the two germline ends. This CDR3 has 17 amino acids. CDR3 amino acids: CASSLTLQPQGLGGYTF. The CDR3 DNA reads as TGTGCCAGCAGCTTAACCCTCCAACCTCAGGGTCTCGGTGGCTACACCTTC.

The chain couples TRBV5-6 to TRBJ1-1; D may be TRBD1 (5 bases). This CDR3 spans 18 amino acids. From germline, CDR1 is SGHDT and CDR2 YYEEEE. The V end lost 1 base, the J end lost 8 bases, and 27 bases lay between the germline ends. CDR3 amino acids: CASSLTVGAGQPHLEAFF. CDR3 in DNA: TGTGCCAGCAGCTTGACTGTAGGGGCCGGGCAACCACACCTAGAAGCTTTCTTT.

The genes are TRBV7-9 and TRBJ1-5, with D tentatively TRBD1 (5 bases). CDR3 length: 16 residues. Germline-derived CDR1 and CDR2 are SEHNR and FQNEAQ (reference sequence). V was shortened by 5 bases and J by 1 base, with 15 bases between the two germline ends. CDR3 sequence reads: CASSPNGGDSNQPQHF. The CDR3 DNA sequence: TGTGCCAGCAGCCCAAATGGAGGGGACAGCAATCAGCCCCAGCATTTT.

V gene TRBV6-1 combines with J gene TRBJ2-1; D is unresolved. The CDR3 has 10 residues. V was shortened by 4 bases and J by 8 bases, with 3 bases between the two germline ends. The germline CDR1 and CDR2 sequences are MNHNS and SASEGT. The CDR3 region has the DNA TGTGCCAGCAGTGGCTATGAGCAGTTCTTC. Translating gives CASSGYEQFF.

The rearrangement uses TRBV9 and TRBJ1-3; D perhaps matches TRBD1 (5 bases). CDR1 is SGDLS, CDR2 YYNGEE, per germline. Between the trimmed V and J ends, which lost 4 bases and 7 bases, there was a span of 15 bases. The CDR3 length is 14 residues. The CDR3 protein is CASSPDGGMNTIYF. In DNA, the CDR3 is TGTGCCAGCAGCCCCGACGGGGGGATGAACACCATATATTTT.

CDR3 loop: CASSSSPGQGLYEQYF. As DNA, the CDR3 is TGTGCCAGCAGCTCTTCACCGGGACAGGGACTCTACGAGCAGTACTTC. The V gene is TRBV11-2, the J gene TRBJ2-7; TRBD1 aligns across 9 bases. Trimming took 4 bases from V and 3 from J; bases not matched to a gene: 10. Per germline, CDR1 SGHAT and CDR2 FQNNGV. This CDR3 has 16 residues.

There are many counts of this clonotype. The gene calls are TRBV7-6 and TRBJ2-7; D tentatively fits TRBD1 or TRBD2 (5 bases each). This CDR3 spans 15 amino acids. Germline lookup yields CDR1 SGHVS and CDR2 FNYEAQ. Trimming removed 5 bases from V and 0 bases from J, with 14 bases in between. DNA for the CDR3: TGTGCCAGCAGCGCCGGGACCCGTTCCTCCTACGAGCAGTACTTC. It encodes CASSAGTRSSYEQYF.

The rearrangement joins TRBV18 to TRBJ2-7; D possibly corresponds to TRBD2 (7 bases). V lost 5 bases and J 3 bases, leaving 14 bases between the germline ends. The CDR3 length is 14 residues. Per germline, CDR1 KGHSH and CDR2 LQKENI. The CDR3 protein is CASSKAGHLYEQYF. The CDR3 coding sequence is TGTGCCAGCTCAAAAGCGGGACACCTCTACGAGCAGTACTTC.

The rearrangement joins TRBV19 to TRBJ2-7, with D unclear. CDR1 is LNHDA, CDR2 SQIVND, per germline (reference sequence). V was pared by 5 bases and J by 0 bases, with 8 bases between. The CDR3 extends over 13 amino acids. This CDR3 is CASSDLYSYEQYF. CDR3 DNA sequence: TGTGCCAGTAGTGACCTCTACTCCTACGAGCAGTACTTC.

Comment on this clonotype: A much larger clonotype is one base distant, so this may be a read error. The V gene is TRBV11-2, the J gene TRBJ1-6; D is unclear. V lost 5 bases to trimming and J lost 11 bases, with 10 bases between them. CDR1 and CDR2 from the germline V gene are SGHAT and FQNNGV. This CDR3 spans 12 amino acids. The DNA for the CDR3 is TGTGCCAGCAGCCAAGATTACGCACCCCTCCACTTT. The encoded protein is CASSQDYAPLHF.

The chain uses TRBV27 and TRBJ2-5; 9 bases align to TRBD2. There are 16 residues in the CDR3. With V trimmed by 3 bases and J by 4 bases, 9 bases remained unmatched. Germline CDR1 is MNHEY and CDR2 is SMNVEV (reference sequence). The CDR3 reads CASSFILMTSGETQYF. The CDR3 coding sequence is TGTGCCAGCAGTTTTATCTTGATGACTAGCGGAGAGACCCAGTACTTC.

The J gene is TRBJ2-7, the V gene TRBV27; possibly TRBD2 for D (5 bases). CDR3 size: 14 residues. Between the trimmed V and J ends, which lost 3 bases and 4 bases, there was a span of 13 bases. Germline CDR1 reads MNHEY; CDR2 reads SMNVEV (reference sequence). The CDR3 sequence is CASSFGRGFYEQYF. Written as DNA, the CDR3 is TGTGCCAGCAGTTTCGGACGGGGTTTTTACGAGCAGTACTTC.

The rearrangement links TRBV27 to TRBJ1-4; D gene unclear. The CDR3 has 14 amino acids. The germline V and J ends were trimmed by 2 bases and 5 bases, with 9 bases remaining between them. CDR1 is MNHEY and CDR2 is SMNVEV in the germline V gene (reference sequence). Here the CDR3 DNA reads TGTGCCAGCAGTTTAACGGCGGCCAATGAAAAACTGTTTTTT. The encoded protein is CASSLTAANEKLFF.

This clonotype was seen a handful of times. The chain uses TRBV7-3 and TRBJ1-2; 7 bases agree with TRBD1. CDR1 is SGHTA and CDR2 is FQGTGA in the germline V gene. There are 10 residues in the CDR3. V lost 9 bases, J lost 9 bases, and 4 bases stayed unmatched. Here the CDR3 reads CARPTGRYTF. The CDR3 bases are TGTGCCAGACCGACAGGGCGCTACACCTTC.